One and the same sample provided the 22 T cell receptor beta chains below, sequenced in a study of T cells after yellow fever vaccination. In TCRdb, the 5' RACE reads were re-called with MiXCR into one record per CDR3 protein. The table has about 580,000 distinct CDR3 sequences, roughly a sixth seen once. Sample: PBMCs, taken around 5 days after the first yellow fever vaccination. The receptors come from a man younger than 35 who received the YFV17D yellow fever vaccine.

The table lists this clonotype with many counts. V usage is TRBV24-1 and J usage is TRBJ2-3; 8 positions agree with TRBD1. CDR1 KGHDR and CDR2 SFDVKD come from the germline V gene. V shed 2 bases and J 5 bases; nucleotides not matched to a gene: 5. The CDR3 covers 15 residues. CDR3 residues: CATSDSQGARDTQYF. CDR3 DNA sequence: TGTGCCACCAGTGATTCCCAGGGGGCCAGAGATACGCAGTATTTT.

This sequence joins TRBV5-1 and TRBJ1-1; perhaps TRBD1 as D (5 bases). The CDR3 length is 16 residues. Germline CDR1 SGHRS, CDR2 YFSETQ. V lost 0 bases and J 1 base, leaving 13 bases between the germline ends. The CDR3 DNA is TGCGCCAGCAGCTTGGAGCGGGGGACCCAGAACACTGAAGCTTTCTTT. Translating it yields CASSLERGTQNTEAFF.

V usage is TRBV27 and J usage is TRBJ2-5; perhaps TRBD2 as D (5 bases). CDR1 and CDR2 (germline): MNHEY, SMNVEV (reference sequence). V was trimmed by 5 bases and J by 0 bases, leaving 10 bases between them. The CDR3 spans 14 residues. The CDR3 coding sequence is TGTGCCAGCAGTCCCCTGAGGGACCAAGAGACCCAGTACTTC. Its protein product is CASSPLRDQETQYF.

V usage is TRBV30 and J usage is TRBJ2-1; weak D call: TRBD2 (6 bases). The V end lost 5 bases, the J end lost 4 bases, and 6 bases lay between the germline ends. This CDR3 region has 11 residues. Germline V gives CDR1 GTSNPN, CDR2 SVGIG (reference sequence). The CDR3 DNA reads TGTGCCTGGGGGACTTACAATGAGCAGTTCTTC. Translating it yields CAWGTYNEQFF.

J is TRBJ1-6 and V is TRBV30, with D maybe TRBD1 (5 bases). Germline CDR1 is GTSNPN and CDR2 is SVGIG (reference sequence). The CDR3 contains 13 residues. V was clipped by 2 bases and J by 10 bases, with 12 bases between them. The CDR3 sequence is CAWSSWGESPLHF. The CDR3 DNA reads TGTGCCTGGAGTAGTTGGGGGGAATCACCCCTCCACTTT.

This clonotype has just a few counts. The V and J genes are TRBV7-2 and TRBJ1-5; maybe TRBD1 (5 bases). Trimming removed 0 bases at V and 7 bases at J, with 10 bases between. CDR3 length: 14 residues. Germline CDR1 SGHTA, CDR2 FQGNSA. CDR3 region: CASSLAVWGQPQHF. In nucleotides, the CDR3 is TGTGCCAGCAGCTTAGCGGTGTGGGGGCAGCCCCAGCATTTT.

The genes are TRBV29-1 and TRBJ2-3; 7 bases agree with TRBD1. The CDR3 consists of 15 residues. V shed 0 bases and J 2 bases; nucleotides not matched to a gene: 5. The germline V gene has CDR1 SQVTM and CDR2 ANQGSEA. Here the CDR3 reads CSVEDRGGSTDTQYF. CDR3 coding DNA: TGCAGCGTTGAAGATCGAGGGGGCTCCACAGATACGCAGTATTTT.

The chain joins TRBV14 to TRBJ2-7, with a tentative D call TRBD2 (5 bases). Trimming shortened V by 0 bases and J by 2 bases, and 11 bases separated the two germline ends. The CDR3 is 15 amino acids. CDR1 and CDR2 (germline): SGHDN, FVKESK. CDR3 residues: CASSQDLGGPYEQYF. For the CDR3, the DNA is TGTGCCAGCAGCCAAGATCTAGGAGGTCCCTACGAGCAGTACTTC.

The chain has TRBV20-1 and TRBJ2-7; tentatively, D is TRBD2 (5 bases). CDR1 DFQATT and CDR2 SNEGSKA come from the germline V gene (reference sequence). The CDR3 extends over 16 amino acids. V lost 1 base and J lost 2, with 18 bases in between. The CDR3 loop is CSARVPWTSAPYEQYV. In DNA form, the CDR3 reads TGCAGTGCTAGAGTCCCTTGGACTTCGGCCCCCTACGAGCAGTACGTC.

The table lists this clonotype with a few counts. The rearrangement links TRBV5-6 to TRBJ1-2, with D uncertain. Per the germline V gene, CDR1 is SGHDT and CDR2 is YYEEEE. The CDR3 contains 14 residues. The V end lost 4 bases, the J end lost 8 bases, and 18 bases lay between the germline ends. The CDR3 sequence: CASSPGFANRGYTF. The CDR3 bases are TGTGCCAGCAGCCCGGGCTTCGCAAATAGGGGCTACACCTTC.

This clonotype was detected a few times. The J gene is TRBJ2-7, the V gene TRBV29-1, with TRBD1 matching over 9 bases. From germline, CDR1 is SQVTM and CDR2 ANQGSEA. The CDR3 loop spans 12 amino acids. The V gene end was trimmed by 7 bases and the J gene end by 4 bases; junction bases not matched to a gene: 5. CDR3: CSAGQGGYEQYV. Here the CDR3 DNA reads TGCAGCGCGGGACAGGGTGGGTACGAGCAGTACGTC.

This clonotype has a single count. The rearrangement joins TRBV5-1 to TRBJ2-7; a weak D match, TRBD2 (5 bases). CDR1 and CDR2 from the germline V gene are SGHRS and YFSETQ. The CDR3 is 17 residues long. Trimming pared 7 bases from V and 0 bases from J, leaving 23 bases between. The chain's CDR3 is CASGPDNTRASSYEQYV. CDR3 nucleotides: TGCGCCAGCGGCCCCGATAATACGAGGGCGAGCTCCTACGAGCAGTACGTC.

In this sample, this clonotype turned up many times. The V gene is TRBV7-2, the J gene TRBJ1-5; D ambiguous. Trimming pared 1 base from V and 4 bases from J, leaving 5 bases between. The CDR3 length is 13 residues. Germline-derived CDR1 and CDR2 are SGHTA and FQGNSA. The CDR3 DNA follows: TGTGCCAGCAGCTTAGGGACTAATCAGCCCCAGCATTTT. Residues: CASSLGTNQPQHF.

This clonotype was seen only a few times. This chain connects TRBV12-3 or TRBV12-4 to TRBJ1-2, with 7 bases that match TRBD1. V gave up 6 bases and J gave up 6 bases; unmatched junction bases: 7. The CDR3 sequence is 13 residues long. The CDR3 spells CASSRQGSHGYTF. CDR3 in DNA: TGTGCCAGCAGCCGACAGGGTTCCCATGGCTACACCTTC.

The genes are TRBV20-1 and TRBJ2-7; 9 nucleotides align to TRBD1. Germline CDR1 and CDR2: DFQATT and SNEGSKA (reference sequence). CDR3 length equals 17 residues. The J segment lost 7 bases and the V segment lost 1 base, leaving 17 bases of the junction unmatched. CDR3: CSARAQDGTGLVGEQYV. As DNA, the CDR3 is TGCAGTGCTAGAGCCCAGGACGGGACAGGGCTAGTGGGGGAGCAGTACGTC.

The chain couples TRBV6-2 or TRBV6-3 to TRBJ2-7; D is perhaps TRBD1 or TRBD2 (5 bases each). In germline, CDR1 is MNHEY, CDR2 SVGEGT. Trimming pared 8 bases from V and 0 bases from J, leaving 32 bases between. There are 20 residues in the CDR3. CDR3 in DNA: TGTGCCAGCCCCAACAGCGAGCGAGGACTGGGGCCGGCTAGCTCCTACGAGCAGTACGTC. It is translated as CASPNSERGLGPASSYEQYV.

V gene TRBV5-1 combines with J gene TRBJ2-1, with 12 nucleotides matching TRBD2. V lost 4 bases to trimming and J lost 4 bases; unmatched junction nucleotides: 9. The CDR3 runs to 17 residues. Germline V gene data show CDR1 as SGHRS and CDR2 as YFSETQ. For the CDR3, the DNA is TGCGCCAGCAGCCCCCCGACTAGCGGGGGCTCTTACAATGAGCAGTTCTTC. Protein sequence: CASSPPTSGGSYNEQFF.

This clonotype was detected only a few times. The rearrangement joins TRBV7-6 to TRBJ2-2, with D possibly TRBD1 on 6 matching bases. The CDR3 is 14 amino acids. Germline V gives CDR1 SGHVS, CDR2 FNYEAQ. Trimming pared 4 bases from V and 7 bases from J, leaving 13 bases between. The CDR3 DNA follows: TGTGCCAGCAGCTGGCGCCAGGGGTACGGGGAGCTGTTTTTT. It yields the protein CASSWRQGYGELFF.

This rearrangement joins TRBV20-1 to TRBJ2-3, with 9 bases fitting TRBD1. J was trimmed by 3 bases and V by 6 bases; bases with no gene match: 4. Looked up from germline, CDR1 is DFQATT and CDR2 is SNEGSKA (reference sequence). This CDR3 has 13 amino acids. The CDR3 sequence: CSAQGTGTDTQYF. The CDR3 region has the DNA TGCAGTGCCCAAGGGACAGGGACAGATACGCAGTATTTT.

This clonotype has more than one count but fewer than ten. The rearrangement links TRBV12-5 to TRBJ1-1; D gene uncertain. Germline V gene lookup returns CDR1 LGHNT and CDR2 FRNRAP. V was trimmed by 2 bases and J by 0 bases, leaving 4 bases between them. CDR3 length equals 13 residues. CDR3 in DNA: TGTGCTAGTGGTTTGACCTTGAACACTGAAGCTTTCTTT. Translation: CASGLTLNTEAFF.

As for this clonotype: One end of the junction is discordant with germline, which a read error may explain. The V call is TRBV12-3 or TRBV12-4, the J call TRBJ2-2; the match to TRBD2 covers 8 bases. The CDR3 extends over 13 amino acids. For the CDR3, the DNA is TGTGCCAGCAGTTTACGGGGGGGCGGGGAGCTGCTTTTT. Translated, it gives CASSLRGGGELLF.

V gene TRBV6-2 or TRBV6-3 combines with J gene TRBJ1-6, with no clear D. Looked up from germline, CDR1 is MNHEY and CDR2 is SVGEGT. This CDR3 comprises 12 residues. Trimming pared 6 bases from V and 7 bases from J, leaving 7 bases between. CDR3 in amino acids: CASRSMNSPLHF. The CDR3 DNA follows: TGTGCCAGCAGATCCATGAATTCACCCCTCCACTTT.